This TCR beta chain was retrieved from a study of a mutant IDH1 vaccine in newly diagnosed glioma. As regards this clone: The antigen remains undetermined.

This CDR3 has 18 residues. V lost 1 base and J lost 4, with 18 bases in between. Germline CDR1 and CDR2: SGDLS and YYNGEE. As to time point: week 5, during vaccination. Every vaccine dose comprised 300 ug of mutant IDH1 20-mer peptide plus topical imiquimod. Measured with immunoSEQ multiplex PCR; TCRdb has only the in-frame clones, and not every one. The data show over 55,000 clones, with approximately 86% seen just once and about 3.1% held by the top ten. The chain carries TRBV9 and TRBJ2-6; no clear D gene. The sequence was obtained from a woman younger than 30 with glioma. Some clones in this sample may be carry-over from other donors' samples. The source material was PBMCs, sampled from a glioma patient whose treatment included an IDH1 peptide vaccine. CDR3 bases: TGTGCCAGCAGCGTATTCCGGGCCTCGAACGTCGGGGCCAACGTCCTGACTTTC. This sequence encodes CASSVFRASNVGANVLTF.